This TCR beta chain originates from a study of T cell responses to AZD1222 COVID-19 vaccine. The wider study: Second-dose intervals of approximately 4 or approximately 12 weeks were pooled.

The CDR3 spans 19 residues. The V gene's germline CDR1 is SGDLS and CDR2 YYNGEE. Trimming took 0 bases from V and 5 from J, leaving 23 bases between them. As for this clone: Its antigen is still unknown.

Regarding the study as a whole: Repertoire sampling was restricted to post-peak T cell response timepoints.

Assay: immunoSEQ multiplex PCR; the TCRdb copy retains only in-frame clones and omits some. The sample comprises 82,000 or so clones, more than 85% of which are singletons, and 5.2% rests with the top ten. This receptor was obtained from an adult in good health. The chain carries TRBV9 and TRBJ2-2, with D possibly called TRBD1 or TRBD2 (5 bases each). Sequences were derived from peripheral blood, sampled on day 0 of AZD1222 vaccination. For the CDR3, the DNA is TGTGCCAGCAGCGTAGGGACTTCCTACCAGGGTTTCCCTACCGGGGAGCTGTTTTTT. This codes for CASSVGTSYQGFPTGELFF.